This entry lists 7 T cell receptor beta chains sequenced from one sample in a study of radiotherapy plus CTLA-4 blockade in lung cancer. The method was immunoSEQ multiplex PCR; TCRdb's version includes in-frame clones alone and lacks a portion of them. This sample has 100,000 or so clones, with roughly 80% found just once. Sequences were derived from peripheral blood, sampled from a patient treated with radiotherapy plus ipilimumab. These receptors were obtained from a human donor with non-small cell lung cancer that progressed on radiotherapy plus ipilimumab.

The chain employs TRBV6-1 and TRBJ2-7; TRBD1 aligns across 10 bases. Germline assignment: CDR1 MNHNS and CDR2 SASEGT. CDR3 size: 14 residues. After removal of 7 bases from V and 3 bases from J, the junction contained 6 bases not matched to a gene. The CDR3 nucleotides are TGTGCCAGCAAAGTAGGACAGGGGGACTACGAGCAGTACGTC. Translation gives CASKVGQGDYEQYV.

The gene calls are TRBV7-2 and TRBJ1-4; D remains ambiguous. Germline V lookup: CDR1 SGHTA, CDR2 FQGNSA. The V end lost 0 bases, the J end lost 7 bases, and 6 bases lay between the germline ends. The CDR3 has 13 amino acids. The CDR3 loop reads CASSLASGEKLFF. CDR3 DNA: TGTGCCAGCAGCTTAGCGTCCGGTGAAAAACTGTTTTTT.

This chain uses TRBV5-1 with TRBJ2-2; 7 bases map to TRBD2. The J segment lost 1 base and the V segment lost 3 bases, leaving 6 bases of the junction unmatched. CDR3 length equals 16 residues. Germline V gene sequence: CDR1 SGHRS, CDR2 YFSETQ. For the CDR3, the DNA is TGCGCCAGCAGCTCGTCAGCGGGGAGGAACACCGGGGAGCTGTTTTTT. Its translation: CASSSSAGRNTGELFF.

The chain is built from TRBV9 and TRBJ2-7, with 10 bases aligning to TRBD2. The CDR3 runs to 14 residues. From germline, CDR1 is SGDLS and CDR2 YYNGEE. V lost 0 bases to trimming and J lost 6 bases; unmatched junction nucleotides: 3. The CDR3: CASSVGIAGGEQYF. CDR3 nucleotides: TGTGCCAGCAGCGTAGGTATAGCGGGAGGCGAGCAGTACTTC. Full variable domain (missing parts from reference TRBV9 and TRBJ2-7): DSGVTQTPKHLITATGQRVTLRCSPRSGDLSVYWYQQSLDQGLQFLIQYYNGEERAKGNILERFSAQQFPDLHSELNLSSLELGDSALYFCASSVGIAGGEQYFGPGTRLTVT.

The rearrangement uses TRBV29-1 and TRBJ2-7, with 9 positions matching TRBD2. The CDR3 spans 12 residues. V shed 5 bases and J 9 bases; nucleotides not matched to a gene: 8. In germline, CDR1 is SQVTM, CDR2 ANQGSEA. The chain's CDR3 is CSVRASGNGQYV. CDR3 nucleotide sequence: TGCAGCGTTAGGGCTAGCGGGAACGGGCAGTACGTC.

The J gene is TRBJ2-5, the V gene TRBV5-1, with D perhaps matching TRBD2 (7 bases). CDR1 is SGHRS and CDR2 is YFSETQ in the germline V gene. Trimming removed 3 bases from V and 5 bases from J, with 14 bases in between. This CDR3 has 14 amino acids. The CDR3 spells CASSYGGLGETQYF. In DNA form, the CDR3 reads TGCGCCAGCAGCTACGGGGGGCTTGGGGAGACCCAGTACTTC.

This chain links TRBV6-5 with TRBJ1-4; D is unresolved. Trimming stripped 0 bases from V and 4 bases from J, with 9 bases between. CDR1 is MNHEY, CDR2 SVGAGI, per germline. The CDR3 totals 15 residues. The CDR3 DNA is TGTGCCAGCAGTTACTCAGGGATGAGTAATGAAAAACTGTTTTTT. Residues: CASSYSGMSNEKLFF.